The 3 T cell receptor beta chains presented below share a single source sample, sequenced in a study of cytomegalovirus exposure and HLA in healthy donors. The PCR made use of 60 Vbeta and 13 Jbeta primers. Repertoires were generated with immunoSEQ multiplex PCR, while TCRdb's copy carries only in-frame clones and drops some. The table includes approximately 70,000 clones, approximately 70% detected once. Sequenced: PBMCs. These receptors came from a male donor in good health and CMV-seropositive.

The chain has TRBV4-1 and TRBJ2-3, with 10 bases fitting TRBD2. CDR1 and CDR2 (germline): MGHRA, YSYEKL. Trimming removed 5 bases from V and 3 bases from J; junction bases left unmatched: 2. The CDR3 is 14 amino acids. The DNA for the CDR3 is TGCGCCAGCAGCGCAGCGGGAGGGACAGATACGCAGTATTTT. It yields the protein CASSAAGGTDTQYF.

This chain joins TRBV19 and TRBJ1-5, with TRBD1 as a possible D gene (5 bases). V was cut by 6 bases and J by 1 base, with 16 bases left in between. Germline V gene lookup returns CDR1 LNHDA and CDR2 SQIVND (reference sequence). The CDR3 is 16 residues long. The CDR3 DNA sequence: TGTGCCAGTAGCCCATTGGTAACAGGAAGCAATCAGCCCCAGCATTTT. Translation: CASSPLVTGSNQPQHF. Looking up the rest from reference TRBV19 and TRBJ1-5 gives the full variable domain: DGGITQSPKYLFRKEGQNVTLSCEQNLNHDAMYWYRQDPGQGLRLIYYSQIVNDFQKGDIAEGYSVSREKKESFPLTVTSAQKNPTAFYLCASSPLVTGSNQPQHFGDGTRLSIL.

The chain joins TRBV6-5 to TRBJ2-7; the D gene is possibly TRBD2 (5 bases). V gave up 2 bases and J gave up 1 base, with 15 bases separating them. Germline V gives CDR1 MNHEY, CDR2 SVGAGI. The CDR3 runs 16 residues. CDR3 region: CASSYRLSPQSYEQYF. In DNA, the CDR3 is TGTGCCAGCAGTTACCGACTAAGCCCACAGTCCTACGAGCAGTACTTC.